A single sample is the source of the 15 T cell receptor beta chains below, sequenced in a study of T cell responses to AZD1222 COVID-19 vaccine. Assay: immunoSEQ multiplex PCR; the TCRdb copy retains only in-frame clones and omits some. The sample lists about 110,000 clones; approximately 90% were seen once. The sample consisted of peripheral blood, taken on day 0 of AZD1222 vaccination. The receptors originated from an adult in good health.

The rearrangement uses TRBV19 and TRBJ1-1; no clear D. There are 17 residues in the CDR3. The germline gives CDR1 LNHDA, CDR2 SQIVND (reference sequence). V gave up 5 bases and J gave up 0 bases, with 19 bases separating them. CDR3 bases: TGTGCCAGTAGTCTATCGGCCCTAAACCTTCTGAACACTGAAGCTTTCTTT. Translation gives CASSLSALNLLNTEAFF.

The chain employs TRBV19 and TRBJ1-2; D is ambiguous. The V end lost 5 bases, the J end lost 1 base, and 8 bases lay between the germline ends. Germline CDR1 and CDR2: LNHDA and SQIVND (reference sequence). CDR3 length equals 13 residues. The CDR3 DNA reads as TGTGCCAGTAGTCCCACAAGTAACTATGGCTACACCTTC. This encodes CASSPTSNYGYTF.

V and J are TRBV27 and TRBJ2-1, with 8 bases lining up with TRBD2. The germline gives CDR1 MNHEY, CDR2 SMNVEV (reference sequence). The trim removed 4 bases at V and 4 bases at J, leaving 9 bases unmatched. CDR3 length: 16 residues. CDR3 sequence (DNA): TGTGCCAGCAGTTCAGCTACGCGGGGGGATTACAATGAGCAGTTCTTC. Translation gives CASSSATRGDYNEQFF.

This clone has only one observation. The rearrangement uses TRBV11-1 and TRBJ1-1; the D gene is possibly TRBD1 (6 bases). The CDR3 loop spans 13 amino acids. Trimming cost V 6 bases and J 4 bases, with 12 bases left between them. Germline-derived CDR1 and CDR2 are SGHAT and FQDESV (reference sequence). CDR3 sequence reads: CASRHRVGTEAFF. The CDR3 DNA sequence: TGTGCCAGCAGGCACAGGGTGGGCACTGAAGCTTTCTTT.

The V gene is TRBV28, the J gene TRBJ1-6; 11 nucleotides match TRBD1. The CDR3 extends over 15 amino acids. Germline loops: CDR1 MDHEN, CDR2 SYDVKM. Losses at the gene ends were 5 bases for V and 10 bases for J; bases not matched to a gene: 7. The CDR3 region is CASSGGDRGNSPLHF. The CDR3, as DNA: TGTGCCAGCAGTGGGGGGGACAGGGGGAACTCACCCCTCCACTTT. Complete variable domain (other parts from reference TRBV28 and TRBJ1-6): DVKVTQSSRYLVKRTGEKVFLECVQDMDHENMFWYRQDPGLGLRLIYFSYDVKMKEKGDIPEGYSVSREKKERFSLILESASTNQTSMYLCASSGGDRGNSPLHFGNGTRLTVT.

The chain links TRBV4-1 to TRBJ1-5; TRBD1 is a possible D gene (5 bases). The CDR3 is made up of 16 amino acids. CDR1 is MGHRA and CDR2 is YSYEKL in the germline V gene. With 0 bases removed from V and 3 bases from J, the gap between germline ends came to 12 bases. The CDR3 sequence is CASSQDYGAVNQPQHF. Here the CDR3 DNA reads TGCGCCAGCAGCCAAGATTATGGGGCAGTCAATCAGCCCCAGCATTTT.

The rearrangement uses TRBV6-5 and TRBJ1-1; D is uncertain. The CDR3 runs to 14 residues. Germline-derived CDR1 and CDR2 are MNHEY and SVGAGI. Trimming left V 0 bases short and J 5 bases short, with 10 bases between. The CDR3 nucleotides are TGTGCCAGCAGTTACTCGAGTGGGGAAACTGAAGCTTTCTTT. Its protein is CASSYSSGETEAFF.

The chain carries TRBV30 and TRBJ2-1; 7 nucleotides agree with TRBD1. The CDR3 spans 15 residues. Germline V lookup: CDR1 GTSNPN, CDR2 SVGIG (reference sequence). V dropped 1 base and J dropped 4; count of bases not matched to a gene: 7. The CDR3 here is CAWSDSRDRYNEQFF. The CDR3 DNA follows: TGTGCCTGGAGTGACTCCCGGGACAGATACAATGAGCAGTTCTTC.

This chain connects TRBV19 to TRBJ2-7; the D call may be TRBD1 or TRBD2 (7 bases each). The V gene lost 4 bases and the J gene lost 2 bases, with 12 bases spanning the gap. This CDR3 is built from 14 residues. Germline V gene sequence: CDR1 LNHDA, CDR2 SQIVND (reference sequence). CDR3 nucleotides: TGTGCCAGTAGTAAGCCAGGGGGGGCCTACGAGCAGTACTTC. Protein: CASSKPGGAYEQYF.

The rearrangement links TRBV7-9 to TRBJ2-7; 14 positions match TRBD2. This CDR3 contains 17 residues. V lost 5 bases, J lost 6 bases, and 12 bases stayed unmatched. Per the germline V gene, CDR1 is SEHNR and CDR2 is FQNEAQ (reference sequence). CDR3: CASSPRRLAGGPCEQYF. CDR3 sequence (DNA): TGTGCCAGCAGCCCTCGAAGACTAGCGGGGGGGCCATGCGAGCAGTACTTC.

The rearrangement links TRBV7-9 to TRBJ2-2; TRBD1 matches at 9 bases. This CDR3 is built from 14 residues. V lost 5 bases and J lost 3; bases outside the gene matches: 1. Germline CDR1 and CDR2: SEHNR and FQNEAQ (reference sequence). CDR3 residues: CASSRQGDTGELFF. The DNA for the CDR3 is TGTGCCAGCAGCCGACAGGGGGACACCGGGGAGCTGTTTTTT.

Regarding this clone: The junction does not match germline at one end; this may be a read error. This chain joins TRBV19 and TRBJ2-1, with 7 nucleotides matching TRBD1. Germline lookup yields CDR1 LNHDA and CDR2 SQIVND (reference sequence). The CDR3 sequence is 12 residues long. CDR3 DNA: TGTGCCAGTAGTATCTCCGGGACAGTGTTGCTCTTC. Encoded protein: CASSISGTVLLF.

The V call is TRBV29-1, the J call TRBJ2-3; D gene ambiguous. The CDR3 length is 13 residues. CDR1 SQVTM and CDR2 ANQGSEA come from the germline V gene. DNA of the CDR3: TGCATCCGAAGGTGTTTAAGGACAGATACGCAGTATTTT. It translates to CIRRCLRTDTQYF.

The rearrangement joins TRBV10-1 to TRBJ1-1, with D maybe TRBD1 (5 bases). CDR1 and CDR2 (germline): WNHNN, SYGVQD (reference sequence). The V end was cut by 0 bases, the J end by 5 bases, with 10 bases between. The CDR3 covers 14 residues. As DNA, the CDR3 is TGCGCCAGCAGTGAGTCCCAGGGAGGGACTGAAGCTTTCTTT. Protein product: CASSESQGGTEAFF.

This chain links TRBV5-1 with TRBJ1-3, with 7 bases matching TRBD1. With V trimmed by 4 bases and J by 1 base, 8 bases remained unmatched. Germline-derived CDR1 and CDR2 are SGHRS and YFSETQ. The CDR3 runs 16 residues. The CDR3 protein is CASSQFGTASGNTIYF. The CDR3 DNA follows: TGCGCCAGCAGCCAATTCGGGACAGCTTCTGGAAACACCATATATTTT.